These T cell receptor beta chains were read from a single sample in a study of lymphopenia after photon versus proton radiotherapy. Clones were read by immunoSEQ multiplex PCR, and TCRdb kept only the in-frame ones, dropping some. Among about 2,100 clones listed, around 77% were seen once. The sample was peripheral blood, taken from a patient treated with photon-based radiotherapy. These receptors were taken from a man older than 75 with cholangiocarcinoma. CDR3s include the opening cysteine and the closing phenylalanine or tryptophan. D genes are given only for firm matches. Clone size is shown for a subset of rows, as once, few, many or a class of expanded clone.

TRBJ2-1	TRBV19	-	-	TGTGCCAGTAAAAGCGGCTCCTACAATGAGCAGTTCTTC	CASKSGSYNEQFF
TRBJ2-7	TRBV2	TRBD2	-	TGTGCCAGCAGTTACAGTGACGGGGGGGAGCAGTACTTC	CASSYSDGGEQYF
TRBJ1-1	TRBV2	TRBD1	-	TGTGCCAGCAGCCAACAGGGGGCGCGTCGGGTGAGCACTGAAGCTTTCTTT	CASSQQGARRVSTEAFF
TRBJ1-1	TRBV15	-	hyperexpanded	TGTGCCACCAGCAGCTTGATAGGGGCAGCTGAAGCTTTCTTT	CATSSLIGAAEAFF
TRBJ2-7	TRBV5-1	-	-	TGCGCCAGCAGCTTGCGCGGGGACTACGAGCAGTACTTC	CASSLRGDYEQYF
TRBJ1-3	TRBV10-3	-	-	TGTGCCACCAAAATGCCGGGTACAAACACCATATATTTT	CATKMPGTNTIYF
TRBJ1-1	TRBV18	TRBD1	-	TGTGCCAGCTCACCACCGACAGGGGGCTGGGAGAACACTGAAGCTTTCTTT	CASSPPTGGWENTEAFF
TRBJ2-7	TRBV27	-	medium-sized	TGTGCCAGCAGTTTAGGGAGTGTGAACGAGCAGTACTTC	CASSLGSVNEQYF
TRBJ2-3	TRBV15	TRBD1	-	TGTGCCACCAGCAGACCTAGGGACAGCGCAGATACGCAGTATTTT	CATSRPRDSADTQYF
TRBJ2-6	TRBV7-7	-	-	TGTGCCAGCAGCTACAACCGTAAGTGCCAAAAGTCGGGCCAACGTCCTGACTTC	CASSYNRKCQKSGQRPDF
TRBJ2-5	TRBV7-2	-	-	TGTGCCAGCAGCTTAATATACCAAGAGACCCAGTACTTC	CASSLIYQETQYF
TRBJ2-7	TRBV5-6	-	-	TGTGCCAGCAGCTCCGTAAAGGACGGGGGCTCCTACGAGCAGTACTTC	CASSSVKDGGSYEQYF
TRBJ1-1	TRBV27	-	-	TGTGCCAGCAGGACCGGGGTGACGGACACTGAAGCTTTCTTT	CASRTGVTDTEAFF
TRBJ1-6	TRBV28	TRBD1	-	TGTGCCAGCAGCCGACTTGGACAGGGGGGGTCACCCCTCCACTTT	CASSRLGQGGSPLHF
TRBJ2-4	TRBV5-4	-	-	TGTGCCAGCAGCAGCGCAGGGTCGGAAAACATTCAGTACTTC	CASSSAGSENIQYF
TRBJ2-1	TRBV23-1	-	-	TGCGCCAGCAGTCCGCCCCAGCCGACTGAGCAGTTCTTC	CASSPPQPTEQFF
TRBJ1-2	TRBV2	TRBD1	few	TGTGCCAGCAGTCAGGGACAGTCAAACTATGGCTACACCTTC	CASSQGQSNYGYTF
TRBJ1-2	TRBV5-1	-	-	TGCGCCAGCAGCTTGGGGTCTTCGGGGGAAAGCGGCTACACCTTC	CASSLGSSGESGYTF
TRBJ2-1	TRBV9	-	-	TGTGCCAGCAACGTAGGTACAGGACGGCAGTTCTTC	CASNVGTGRQFF
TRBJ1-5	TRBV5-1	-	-	TGCGCCAGCAGCCCGGGGGCAAATAGCAATCAGCCCCAGCATTTT	CASSPGANSNQPQHF
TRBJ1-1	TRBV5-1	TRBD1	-	TGCGCCAGCAGCTTGTGGGGACAGCTCACCCTGAACACTGAAGCTTTCTTT	CASSLWGQLTLNTEAFF
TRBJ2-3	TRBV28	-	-	TGTGCCAGCAACCCTGGCACCGGGACAGATACGCAGTATTTT	CASNPGTGTDTQYF
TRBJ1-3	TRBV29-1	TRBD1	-	TGCAGCGTTGAAGGGGGGACAGTTGGACAAGGGAACACCATATATTTT	CSVEGGTVGQGNTIYF
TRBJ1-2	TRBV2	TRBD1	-	TGTGCCAGCCAGGACAGGAACTATGGCTACACCTTC	CASQDRNYGYTF
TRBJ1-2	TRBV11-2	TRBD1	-	TGTGCCAGCAGCACTCGGACAGGTTGGGGCTATGGCTACACCTTC	CASSTRTGWGYGYTF
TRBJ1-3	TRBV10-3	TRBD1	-	TGTGCCATCAGGCTCCGGGACAGCGACACCATATATTTT	CAIRLRDSDTIYF
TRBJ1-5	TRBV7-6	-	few	TGTGCCAGCAGCCGGACCGGCAATCAGCCCCAGCATTTT	CASSRTGNQPQHF
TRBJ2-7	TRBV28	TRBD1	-	TGTGCCAGCATTCCGGGACAGGGTATCGGCGAGCAGTACTTC	CASIPGQGIGEQYF